These 32 T cell receptor beta chains were all obtained from the same sample, sequenced in a study of patients and donors after allogeneic stem cell transplantation. TCRdb itself ran the RT-PCR reads through MiXCR, one entry per CDR3 protein. The sample yields about a million distinct CDR3 sequences, about a sixth seen once. Sequenced sample: blood, either unsorted or a sorted T cell fraction (not recorded which). The source of these receptors is a human donor who was either an allogeneic HSCT recipient or a stem cell or donor lymphocyte infusion donor (not recorded which). It is not recorded whose cells these are; they may come from a transplant donor.

This clonotype was counted a few times. The rearrangement joins TRBV6-2 or TRBV6-3 to TRBJ2-5; D is undetermined. CDR3 size: 11 residues. V was cut by 6 bases and J by 4 bases, with 6 bases left in between. Germline V gene lookup returns CDR1 MNHEY and CDR2 SVGEGT. This chain's CDR3 is CASSNSETQYF. The CDR3 bases are TGTGCCAGCAGCAACTCAGAGACCCAGTACTTC.

In this sample, this clonotype turned up many times. The rearrangement uses TRBV12-3 or TRBV12-4 and TRBJ1-3; maybe TRBD1 (6 bases). The V gene lost 3 bases and the J gene lost 1 base, with 7 bases spanning the gap. This CDR3 has 14 residues. CDR3 nucleotide sequence: TGTGCCAGCAGTTTCAGGGGTTCTGGAAACACCATATATTTT. This gives the protein CASSFRGSGNTIYF.

A few counts support this clonotype. V and J are TRBV2 and TRBJ1-4; the match to TRBD1 covers 7 bases. Losses at the gene ends were 4 bases for V and 0 bases for J; bases not matched to a gene: 2. Per the germline V gene, CDR1 is SNHLY and CDR2 is FYNNEI. There are 15 residues in the CDR3. The CDR3 DNA sequence: TGTGCCAGCAGTGGAGACAGGGCAACTAATGAAAAACTGTTTTTT. As protein: CASSGDRATNEKLFF.

J is TRBJ1-2 and V is TRBV29-1, with unresolved D. CDR3 size: 13 residues. The V end lost 3 bases, the J end lost 6 bases, and 14 bases lay between the germline ends. Germline V CDR1 and CDR2: SQVTM, ANQGSEA. CDR3 sequence: CSVDKGLIDGYTF. The CDR3 nucleotides read TGCAGCGTTGATAAGGGCCTGATTGATGGCTACACCTTC. The full variable domain, rest sourced from reference TRBV29-1 and TRBJ1-2, is SAVISQKPSRDICQRGTSLTIQCQVDSQVTMMFWYRQQPGQSLTLIATANQGSEATYESGFVIDKFPISRPNLTFSTLTVSNMSPEDSSIYLCSVDKGLIDGYTFGSGTRLTVV.

This clonotype was recorded a few times. The rearrangement uses TRBV5-6 and TRBJ1-5, with TRBD1 matching over 7 bases. This CDR3 contains 16 residues. Trimming at V came to 0 bases and at J to 3 bases, leaving 6 bases not matched to a gene. CDR1 SGHDT and CDR2 YYEEEE come from the germline V gene. This chain's CDR3 is CASSLDRGIVNQPQHF. In DNA, the CDR3 is TGTGCCAGCAGCTTGGACAGGGGCATAGTCAATCAGCCCCAGCATTTT.

V gene TRBV18 combines with J gene TRBJ1-2; 7 positions match TRBD1. The V and J ends lost 3 bases and 5 bases, in that order; junction bases with no gene match: 9. Germline V lookup: CDR1 KGHSH, CDR2 LQKENI. CDR3 length equals 15 residues. CDR3 region: CASSPLDRMPYGYTF. DNA of the CDR3: TGTGCCAGCTCACCCTTGGACAGGATGCCGTATGGCTACACCTTC.

This clonotype was seen a few times. The gene calls are TRBV25-1 and TRBJ2-2, with 7 bases fitting TRBD1. This CDR3 contains 15 residues. The trim removed 6 bases at V and 6 bases at J, leaving 10 bases unmatched. Germline lookup yields CDR1 MGHDK and CDR2 SYGVNS. The CDR3 loop reads CASSVTGKGAGELFF. The CDR3 DNA is TGTGCCAGCAGCGTGACAGGGAAGGGTGCCGGGGAGCTGTTTTTT.

This clonotype was observed a few times. The chain employs TRBV6-2 or TRBV6-3 and TRBJ2-1; 13 bases match TRBD2. The CDR3 covers 17 residues. Germline CDR1 and CDR2: MNHEY and SVGEGT. Trimming cost V 4 bases and J 8 bases; bases outside gene matches: 11. The CDR3 is CASSSKTTSGGAYEQFF. Written as DNA, the CDR3 is TGTGCCAGCAGTTCCAAGACTACTAGCGGGGGGGCCTATGAGCAGTTCTTC.

This clonotype was seen a handful of times. The chain uses TRBV12-3 or TRBV12-4 and TRBJ2-1; D unclear. With 8 bases removed from V and 8 bases from J, the gap between germline ends came to 16 bases. This CDR3 has 13 residues. The CDR3 region has the DNA TGTGCCAGCCGCCCGCCACTTAATGATGAGCAGTTCTTC. It translates to CASRPPLNDEQFF.

This clonotype turned up a few times. This chain links TRBV9 with TRBJ2-1; D possibly corresponds to TRBD2 (6 bases). V shed 0 bases and J shed 3 bases, with 13 bases lying between them. The length of the CDR3 is 16 residues. Germline V CDR1 and CDR2: SGDLS, YYNGEE. CDR3 protein: CASSVVEGGSYNEQFF. CDR3 coding DNA: TGTGCCAGCAGCGTAGTAGAGGGAGGTAGCTACAATGAGCAGTTCTTC.

The rearrangement uses TRBV12-3 or TRBV12-4 and TRBJ2-1; a weak D match, TRBD1 (5 bases). The germline V and J ends were trimmed by 7 bases and 8 bases, with 18 bases remaining between them. The CDR3 spans 14 residues. CDR3 loop: CASTPRRGMDEQFF. Written as DNA, the CDR3 is TGTGCCAGCACCCCGAGAAGGGGCATGGATGAGCAGTTCTTC.

The sample holds a few counts of this clonotype. This rearrangement joins TRBV20-1 to TRBJ2-7; D is undetermined. V was shortened by 0 bases and J by 3 bases, with 9 bases between the two germline ends. Per germline, CDR1 DFQATT and CDR2 SNEGSKA (reference sequence). This CDR3 has 13 residues. The CDR3 reads CSARDVRNYEQYF. The CDR3 DNA is TGCAGTGCTAGAGATGTACGAAACTACGAGCAGTACTTC.

The chain carries TRBV12-3 or TRBV12-4 and TRBJ1-1; 7 bases fit TRBD1. The CDR3 runs 15 residues. V trimming: 5 bases; J trimming: 4 bases; junction bases outside the gene matches: 10. The CDR3 region has the DNA TGTGCCAGCAGTCTCGAGCAGGGGGTTCTCACTGAAGCTTTCTTT. As protein: CASSLEQGVLTEAFF.

This clonotype was seen more than once but under ten times. The chain couples TRBV20-1 to TRBJ2-7; 9 bases fit TRBD2. Looked up from germline, CDR1 is DFQATT and CDR2 is SNEGSKA (reference sequence). The CDR3 contains 14 residues. V was clipped by 3 bases and J by 4 bases; unmatched bases: 7. The CDR3 coding sequence is TGCAGTGCTAGGCTAAGCGGGAGGAGATACGAGCAGTACTTC. Amino acids: CSARLSGRRYEQYF.

V usage is TRBV12-3 or TRBV12-4 and J usage is TRBJ1-1; no reliable D call. CDR3 size: 15 residues. The V and J ends lost 0 bases and 4 bases respectively, with 12 bases between them. CDR3 amino acids: CASSLAHGFATEAFF. The CDR3 nucleotides read TGTGCCAGCAGTTTAGCGCACGGGTTCGCCACTGAAGCTTTCTTT.

V is TRBV12-3 or TRBV12-4 and J is TRBJ2-7; tentatively, D is TRBD1 (5 bases). V was clipped by 6 bases and J by 0 bases, with 15 bases between them. This CDR3 has 15 residues. For the CDR3, the DNA is TGTGCCAGCAGAACCGGACACCATAGCTCCTACGAGCAGTACTTC. The encoded protein is CASRTGHHSSYEQYF.

There are a few counts of this clonotype. This CDR3 is CASSQGGVNGKLFF. The CDR3 region has the DNA TGTGCCAGCAGCCAAGGGGGCGTCAACGGAAAACTGTTTTTT. This chain joins TRBV7-2 and TRBJ1-4; 7 nucleotides match TRBD1. Germline lookup yields CDR1 SGHTA and CDR2 FQGNSA. The CDR3 consists of 14 residues. V lost 5 bases, J lost 10 bases, and 10 bases stayed unmatched.

The CDR3 nucleotides read TGCAGCATACTACAGCCTCTGAACACTGAAGCTTTCTTT. Encoded protein: CSILQPLNTEAFF. The chain links TRBV29-1 to TRBJ1-1; D is unclear. The CDR3 is 13 residues long. Trimming took off 8 bases at V and 0 bases at J, with 13 bases between the two ends. The germline CDR1 and CDR2 sequences are SQVTM and ANQGSEA.

This sequence joins TRBV11-1 and TRBJ2-3, with D maybe TRBD2 (6 bases). CDR3 length: 15 residues. Germline lookup yields CDR1 SGHAT and CDR2 FQDESV (reference sequence). Trimming left V 5 bases short and J 0 bases short, with 12 bases between. Here the CDR3 DNA reads TGTGCCAGCAGCATAAGAGGAGGGAGCACAGATACGCAGTATTTT. It codes for CASSIRGGSTDTQYF.

The chain carries TRBV29-1 and TRBJ1-2; the D is unclear. Germline CDR1 reads SQVTM; CDR2 reads ANQGSEA. This CDR3 has 16 residues. V lost 1 base and J 3 bases, leaving 18 bases between the germline ends. Written as DNA, the CDR3 is TGCAGCGTTGAAGGGGCCCGGCCGTTATGGGACTATGGCTACACCTTC. This encodes CSVEGARPLWDYGYTF.

CDR3 residues: CASSPLRQGAYEQYF. The DNA of the CDR3 is TGTGCCAGCTCACCACTGAGACAGGGGGCCTACGAGCAGTACTTC. The chain uses TRBV18 and TRBJ2-7, with 9 bases lining up with TRBD1. After removal of 1 base from V and 2 bases from J, the junction contained 3 bases not matched to a gene. Germline CDR1 KGHSH, CDR2 LQKENI. CDR3 size: 15 residues.

This chain links TRBV25-1 with TRBJ2-7, with 7 bases that match TRBD1. The germline gives CDR1 MGHDK, CDR2 SYGVNS. The CDR3 is made up of 14 amino acids. Losses at the gene ends were 4 bases for V and 1 base for J; bases not matched to a gene: 4. The CDR3, as DNA: TGTGCCAGCAGTGCGGACAGGCCGTCCTACGAGCAGTACTTC. Encoded protein: CASSADRPSYEQYF.

In its sample, this clonotype was seen many times. J is TRBJ1-6 and V is TRBV7-9; D remains ambiguous. V shed 0 bases and J shed 10 bases, with 4 bases lying between them. Germline assignment: CDR1 SEHNR and CDR2 FQNEAQ (reference sequence). This CDR3 has 12 residues. The DNA for the CDR3 is TGTGCCAGCAGCTTAGCGAAATCACCCCTCCACTTT. This encodes CASSLAKSPLHF.

This clonotype has only a few counts. The chain joins TRBV19 to TRBJ2-3, with D uncertain. Trimming cost V 3 bases and J 1 base, with 2 bases left between them. In germline, CDR1 is LNHDA, CDR2 SQIVND (reference sequence). This CDR3 comprises 12 residues. This CDR3 is CASSIGTDTQYF. The CDR3 DNA reads as TGTGCCAGTAGTATCGGCACAGATACGCAGTATTTT.

This clonotype was seen more than once but under ten times. The gene calls are TRBV27 and TRBJ1-2, with D perhaps matching TRBD1 (5 bases). Germline V gene sequence: CDR1 MNHEY, CDR2 SMNVEV (reference sequence). The V end was cut by 5 bases, the J end by 1 base, with 8 bases between. This CDR3 contains 13 residues. The CDR3: CASSMTVNYGYTF. For the CDR3, the DNA is TGTGCCAGCAGTATGACAGTTAACTATGGCTACACCTTC.

The chain couples TRBV27 to TRBJ2-3; the D is unclear. The CDR3 totals 13 residues. Looked up from germline, CDR1 is MNHEY and CDR2 is SMNVEV (reference sequence). V was trimmed by 3 bases and J by 5 bases, leaving 9 bases between them. CDR3 in amino acids: CASSFQHGDTQYF. As DNA, the CDR3 is TGTGCCAGCAGTTTTCAGCATGGAGATACGCAGTATTTT.

The chain combines TRBV11-2 with TRBJ2-7, with 9 bases identical to TRBD2. This CDR3 region has 14 residues. The ends lost 5 bases at V and 7 bases at J; junction bases unmatched: 9. Germline loops: CDR1 SGHAT, CDR2 FQNNGV. The CDR3 spells CASSTISGSWEQYF. The CDR3 DNA reads TGTGCCAGCAGCACCATTAGCGGGAGTTGGGAGCAGTACTTC.

This rearrangement joins TRBV12-3 or TRBV12-4 to TRBJ2-1; TRBD2 matches 7 bases. The CDR3 covers 12 residues. The J segment lost 9 bases and the V segment lost 4 bases, leaving 3 bases of the junction unmatched. The CDR3 DNA sequence: TGTGCCAGCAGTTGGCTAGCGGTTGAGCAGTTCTTC. Protein sequence: CASSWLAVEQFF.

This clonotype turned up a few times. The chain links TRBV29-1 to TRBJ2-1, with D possibly matching TRBD1 (7 bases). Trimming cost V 5 bases and J 6 bases, with 14 bases left between them. This CDR3 contains 13 residues. Germline-derived CDR1 and CDR2 are SQVTM and ANQGSEA. This CDR3 is CSVHRGGGNEQFF. The CDR3 DNA follows: TGCAGCGTTCACAGGGGAGGCGGCAATGAGCAGTTCTTC.

The chain employs TRBV20-1 and TRBJ2-7, with 13 positions matching TRBD2. V shed 1 base, J shed 5 bases, and the junction held 5 bases outside the gene matches. The germline V gene has CDR1 DFQATT and CDR2 SNEGSKA (reference sequence). The CDR3 contains 15 residues. The CDR3 sequence: CSARAPLAGGNEQYF. The CDR3 DNA sequence: TGCAGTGCTAGAGCTCCACTAGCGGGAGGGAACGAGCAGTACTTC.

J is TRBJ2-1 and V is TRBV6-1; D gene ambiguous. The CDR3 spans 14 residues. Germline V gene sequence: CDR1 MNHNS, CDR2 SASEGT. Trimming left V 8 bases short and J 4 bases short, with 15 bases between. The CDR3 DNA sequence: TGTGCCAGCTGGCGAGGTGGGATGTACAATGAGCAGTTCTTC. This gives the protein CASWRGGMYNEQFF.

This clonotype was observed a handful of times. The chain recombines TRBV28 with TRBJ1-5, with a possible D match to TRBD1 (6 bases). Germline assignment: CDR1 MDHEN and CDR2 SYDVKM. The CDR3 consists of 15 residues. Trimming stripped 5 bases from V and 0 bases from J, with 11 bases between. For the CDR3, the DNA is TGTGCCAGCAGTGAAGGGGGTTATAGCAATCAGCCCCAGCATTTT. It codes for CASSEGGYSNQPQHF.